Reported below is one T cell receptor (beta chain). What it recognizes is unknown. This CDR3 has 15 residues. Germline V lookup: CDR1 SGHTA, CDR2 FQGNSA. Trimming cost V 1 base and J 6 bases, with 13 bases left between them. Sequencing used immunoSEQ version 4 in survey mode. This table comes from immunoSEQ multiplex PCR, and its TCRdb copy is limited to in-frame clones, with some not included. Of under 40,000 clones in the sample, roughly 82% were seen once. The data stem from a study of persistence of HIV-infected CD4 T cells. Turning to the study itself: CD4+ T cells responding to CMV or HIV-1 Gag were isolated.

The stimulus was an HIV-1 Gag 15-mer peptide pool, approximately 0.93 ug/peptide/mL. Memory cells lacking CD40L and CD69 with high CD45RO were sorted. Overall study results and limits: Proviral oligoclonality tracked with TCR oligoclonality within the same sorted cells.

This sequence originates from an adult woman with HIV who was CMV-seropositive. The sample was CD4+ T cells sorted from PBMCs after approximately 20-hour stimulation, taken from a patient who received antiretroviral therapy. The gene calls are TRBV7-2 and TRBJ1-5; possible D gene TRBD1, 6 bases. For the CDR3, the DNA is TGTGCCAGCAGCTTAGGGTTTGGGGGCCTTCAGCCCCAGCATTTT. Protein: CASSLGFGGLQPQHF.